The clone carrying this TCR beta chain has just one count. Its target is unknown. An end of the junction does not agree with germline; a read error may underlie this. This sample is part of a study of T cells in Graves' hyperthyroidism and ophthalmopathy. The overall study: Blood was drawn when the patient was first diagnosed and still untreated.

Study-level results: Most thyroid clonotypes with frequency above 0.001 were detected in blood.

Patients were excluded for uncontrolled infection, other autoimmune disease, pregnancy or lactation. Clinical symptoms, serum thyroxine, TRAb, thyroid ultrasound and orbital computed tomography informed diagnoses. TCR beta CDR3 region amplification was performed from RNA transcripts. During a first-round RT-PCR of the TCR CDR3, the HTBI primer set was used. TCRdb re-called the multiplex PCR reads with MiXCR, one entry per CDR3 protein. The profile covers around 720,000 distinct CDR3 sequences, with over 35% appearing a single time and roughly 30% taken by the ten largest. From germline, CDR1 is MNHEY and CDR2 SVGEGT. The CDR3 is 15 residues long.

The origin of this receptor is a woman aged 40-49 years with Graves' hyperthyroidism. The V call is TRBV6-2 or TRBV6-3, the J call TRBJ1-2; D is undetermined. The specimen sequenced was blood. The CDR3 spells CASIPGYNPNYGHTF. CDR3 DNA sequence: TGTGCCAGCATTCCAGGATACAATCCCAACTATGGCCACACCTTC.